This T cell receptor beta chain came from a study of regulatory T cells in long-lasting Graves disease (dated by TCRdb to the early 2020s). At the level of the whole study: In the newly diagnosed Graves' disease group, patients had been taking antithyroid drugs for less than 3 months. This study used TCR sequencing and RNA sequencing of peripheral blood to compare persistent Graves' disease patients against newly diagnosed Graves' disease patients. The study was conducted in China and was registered as a clinical trial. A total of roughly 33 samples were covered by TCR sequencing, comprising roughly 13 persistent and around 20 newly diagnosed Graves' disease patients.

Many counts were recorded for this clonotype. No antigen is known for it. One base away there is no much larger clone; base qualities are not given. Here is what the overall study found, with its caveats: Compared with newly diagnosed patients, patients with persistent Graves' disease had lower TCR Shannon entropy and fewer highly expanded clones, which suggests clonal expansion. Because the primary lesion, thyroid tissue, could not be accessed, the study looked at peripheral blood alone. Patients with persistent disease shared more public clonotypes (approximately 2,500) than newly diagnosed patients did (around 1,000). Sequencing and analysis were limited to the TCR beta chain. Persistent disease showed preferential use of TRBV28, TRBJ1-2 and TRBJ2-5, whereas newly diagnosed disease favored TRBV20-1 and TRBJ2-1. The authors noted that the small sample size was a limitation that may lower accuracy.

Library generation was performed with multiplex PCR. TCRdb lists the instrument as Illumina HiSeq 4000. iRepertoire HTBI primers and Arm-PCR amplification of CDR3 regions were used to construct TCR beta libraries. Before sequencing, the PCR products went through gel purification. On the study's bioinformatics: Across samples, around 62 TRBV and over 11 TRBJ segments were identified and used for gene usage analysis of CDR3 amino acid clonotypes. COPE and FqMerger were used to merge the filtered high-quality paired reads into contigs. Contigs were aligned with BLAST to IMGT TRBV, TRBD and TRBJ reference genes, and CDR3 was defined per IMGT. Highly expanded clones were defined as clonotypes with a frequency above 0.1%. Shannon entropy was used to measure repertoire diversity, and the Gini coefficient was used to measure V-J evenness. Clonotypes shared by more than one individual were considered public. Using fastp at Q25 and MiXCR, TCRdb reprocessed the public reads and kept productive beta chains. Rows with one shared CDR3 protein collapse into an entry with the most common genes and DNA. None of the V and J calls come from the authors' own analysis; TCRdb made them. The sample has hundreds of thousands of distinct CDR3 sequences on record, approximately 13% of them singletons. 10% of the sample goes to the ten largest clones.

The time point label, read with the paper, signifies: newly diagnosed GD, antithyroid drugs for less than 3 months. For both TCR sequencing and RNA sequencing, RNA was extracted from PBMCs using TRIzol. Graves' disease was diagnosed according to American Thyroid Association guidelines. The patients came from an endocrinology department in Xi'an, China. Each patient gave approximately 10 milliliters of peripheral blood, collected in an EDTA anticoagulant tube. PBMCs were isolated by Ficoll Paque Plus density gradient separation without further T cell sorting. An Agilent 2100 Bioanalyzer and agarose gel were used to check RNA quality, and a NanoDrop 2000 was used to measure RNA concentration. The CDR3 covers 16 residues, taking in both the cysteine and the phenylalanine. Only the CDR3 region is kept as DNA, spanning 48 bases read in frame from base 1. The trim is 5 bases for V and 0 bases for J, with a gap of 15 bases between the germline ends. Taken from the germline V gene, the CDR1 and CDR2 loops are SGHTA and FQGNSA.

These data were also filed under a second study, of T cells in Graves' hyperthyroidism and ophthalmopathy. The second study reports: Stable Graves' hyperthyroidism was defined as no progression to ophthalmopathy during 18 months of follow-up. The hyperthyroidism patients were between 18 and 65 years old and newly diagnosed, with a disease duration of less than 2 months. Patients with uncontrolled infections, other autoimmune diseases, pregnancy or lactation were excluded. Diagnoses relied on clinical symptoms, serum thyroxine and TRAb, thyroid ultrasound and orbital computed tomography. The TCR CDR3 was subjected to a first round of RT-PCR using the HTBI primer set and the Qiagen OneStep RT-PCR kit. Most expanded thyroid clonotypes (frequency above 0.001) were also detected in blood, suggesting blood repertoires may reflect thyroid immune responses. Ophthalmopathy was separated from stable hyperthyroidism by a 13 V-J signature model, with roughly 88% sensitivity and just over 81% specificity obtained in cross-validation and 80%/75% obtained in testing. In validation, progression to ophthalmopathy was predicted by the model with almost 71% sensitivity and nearly 75% specificity, a median of around 5.9 months before onset. To identify TCR V-J signatures that set the groups apart, the researchers used a discovery cohort of 100 or so patients, made up of some 41 with Graves' ophthalmopathy and some 56 with stable Graves' hyperthyroidism. Whether ophthalmopathy could be predicted prospectively was tested in an independent validation cohort made up of under 20 hyperthyroidism patients plus 17 patients who later progressed to ophthalmopathy. For training and testing, the 100 or so patients in the discovery cohort were randomly divided in a 7:3 ratio. In about 6 Graves' hyperthyroidism patients, the study also compared T-cell repertoires from thyroid tissue with T-cell repertoires from blood. Once sampling was done, hyperthyroidism patients were given methimazole at a starting dose of 30 mg daily, whereas ophthalmopathy patients were given high-dose intravenous methylprednisolone. A second multiplex PCR round built the libraries, followed by size selection and purification. Libraries were sequenced paired-end with 100 bp reads on an Illumina HiSeq2000. SOAPnuke was used to process the raw data, removing reads that contained adapters or uncalled bases, had a mean Phred below 15, or lacked an exact match to the constant primer or identifier. High-quality paired reads were merged using COPE v1.2.5, and each unique nucleotide sequence was defined as a clonotype. MiTCR v1.1 was used to align clonotypes to the IMGT TRBV, TRBD and TRBJ reference segments. Only V-J combinations with frequency above 0.0001, covering about 99% of repertoires, were analysed. A TCS score was defined as the ratio of F50 (clonal expansion) to E x V (chaos), with BLOSUM62-based TCRdist applied between CDR3 peptides within each V-J. Welch's t-statistics and random forest reduced just over 500 V-J features to 10 to 15, which were used in a naive Bayes classifier (R e1071). Sample size was not statistically predetermined, and investigators were not blinded to group allocation. TCR Vbeta CDR3 sequencing of some 140 peripheral blood samples (under 45 ophthalmopathy, roughly 74 hyperthyroidism and some 17 progressor patients) is reported in the paper.

Sequencing used peripheral blood mononuclear cells (PBMCs), obtained at new diagnosis, from a patient treated with antithyroid drugs. The clonotype comes from a man under 40 with Graves disease. Donor details come from another sample of the same person, matched by shared clones. The receptor chain draws on TRBV7-2 and TRBJ2-3; the best D guess is TRBD1, with 6 bases matching. In nucleotide form, the sequence is TGTGCCAGCAGCCTAACAGGGACCACTAGCACAGATACGCAGTATTTT. Its protein product is CASSLTGTTSTDTQYF.